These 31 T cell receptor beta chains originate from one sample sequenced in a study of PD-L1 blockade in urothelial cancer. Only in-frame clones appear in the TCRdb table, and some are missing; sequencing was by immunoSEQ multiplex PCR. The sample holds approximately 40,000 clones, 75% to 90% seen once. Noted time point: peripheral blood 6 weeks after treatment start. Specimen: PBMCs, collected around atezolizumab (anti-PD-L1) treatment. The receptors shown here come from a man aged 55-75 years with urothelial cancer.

CDR3 residues: CASSLDGINYGYTF. For the CDR3, the DNA is TGTGCCAGCAGCTTGGACGGGATAAACTATGGCTACACCTTC. The genes are TRBV5-6 and TRBJ1-2; D call uncertain. Germline assignment: CDR1 SGHDT and CDR2 YYEEEE. Trimming removed 0 bases at V and 2 bases at J, with 8 bases between. The CDR3 covers 14 residues.

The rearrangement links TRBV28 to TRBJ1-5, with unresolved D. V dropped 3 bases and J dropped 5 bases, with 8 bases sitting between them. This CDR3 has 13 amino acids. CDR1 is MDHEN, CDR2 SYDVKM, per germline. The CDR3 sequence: CASSLRVDQPQHF. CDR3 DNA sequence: TGTGCCAGCAGTTTGAGGGTTGATCAGCCCCAGCATTTT.

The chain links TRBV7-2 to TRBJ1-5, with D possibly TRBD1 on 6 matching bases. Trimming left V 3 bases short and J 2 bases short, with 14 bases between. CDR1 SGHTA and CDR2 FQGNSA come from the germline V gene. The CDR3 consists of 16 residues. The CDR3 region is CASSFSRPGGNQPQHF. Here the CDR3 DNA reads TGTGCCAGCAGCTTTTCCCGGCCAGGGGGCAATCAGCCCCAGCATTTT. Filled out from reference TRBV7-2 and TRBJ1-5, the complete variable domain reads GAGVSQSPSNKVTEKGKDVELRCDPISGHTALYWYRQSLGQGLEFLIYFQGNSAPDKSGLPSDRFSAERTGGSVSTLTIQRTQQEDSAVYLCASSFSRPGGNQPQHFGDGTRLSIL.

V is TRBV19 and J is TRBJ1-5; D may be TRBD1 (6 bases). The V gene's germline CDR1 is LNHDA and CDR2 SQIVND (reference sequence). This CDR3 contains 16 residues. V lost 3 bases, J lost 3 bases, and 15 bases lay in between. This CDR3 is CASSIPGAIDNQPQHF. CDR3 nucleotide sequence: TGTGCCAGTAGTATCCCAGGGGCGATTGACAATCAGCCCCAGCATTTT.

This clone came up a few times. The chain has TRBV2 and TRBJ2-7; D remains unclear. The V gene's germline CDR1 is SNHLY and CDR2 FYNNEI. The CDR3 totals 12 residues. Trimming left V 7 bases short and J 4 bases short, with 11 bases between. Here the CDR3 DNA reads TGTGCCAGCAAGGAGCTAAAGTACGAGCAGTACTTC. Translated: CASKELKYEQYF.

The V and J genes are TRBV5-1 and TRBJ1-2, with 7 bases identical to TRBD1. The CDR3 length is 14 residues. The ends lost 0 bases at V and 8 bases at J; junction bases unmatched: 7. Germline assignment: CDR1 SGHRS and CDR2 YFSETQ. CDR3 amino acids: CASSLAEGAGGYTF. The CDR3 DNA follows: TGCGCCAGCAGCTTGGCGGAGGGGGCTGGAGGCTACACCTTC.

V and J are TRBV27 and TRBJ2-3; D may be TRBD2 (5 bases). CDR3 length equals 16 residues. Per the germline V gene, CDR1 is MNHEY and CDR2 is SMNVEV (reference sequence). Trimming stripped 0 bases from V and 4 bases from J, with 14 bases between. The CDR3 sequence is CASSLSLAATSDTQYF. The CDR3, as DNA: TGTGCCAGCAGTTTATCCCTAGCAGCGACCTCAGATACGCAGTATTTT.

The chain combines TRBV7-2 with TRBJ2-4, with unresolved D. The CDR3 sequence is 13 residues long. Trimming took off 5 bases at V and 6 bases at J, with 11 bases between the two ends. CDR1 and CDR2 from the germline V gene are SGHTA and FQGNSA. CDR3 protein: CASSPTLPNIQYF. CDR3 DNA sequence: TGTGCCAGCAGCCCGACTCTACCAAACATTCAGTACTTC.

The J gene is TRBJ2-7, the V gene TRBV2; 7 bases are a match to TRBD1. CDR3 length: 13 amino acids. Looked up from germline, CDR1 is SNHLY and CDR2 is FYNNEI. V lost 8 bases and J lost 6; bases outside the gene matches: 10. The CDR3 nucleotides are TGTGCCAGCTTGAGACAGGGATGGCGCGAGCAGTACTTC. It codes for CASLRQGWREQYF.

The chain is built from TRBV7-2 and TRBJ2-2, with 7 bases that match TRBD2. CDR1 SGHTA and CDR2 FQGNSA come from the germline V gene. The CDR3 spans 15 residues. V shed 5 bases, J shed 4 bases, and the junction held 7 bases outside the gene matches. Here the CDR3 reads CASSPRQRGTGELFF. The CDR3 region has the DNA TGTGCCAGCAGCCCTCGTCAGCGGGGCACCGGGGAGCTGTTTTTT.

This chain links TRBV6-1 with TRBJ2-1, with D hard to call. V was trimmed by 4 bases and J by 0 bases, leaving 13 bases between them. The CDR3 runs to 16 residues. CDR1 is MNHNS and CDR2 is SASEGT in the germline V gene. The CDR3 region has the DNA TGTGCCAGCAGTGGTCGGCGGTTCGGCTCCTACAATGAGCAGTTCTTC. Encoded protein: CASSGRRFGSYNEQFF.

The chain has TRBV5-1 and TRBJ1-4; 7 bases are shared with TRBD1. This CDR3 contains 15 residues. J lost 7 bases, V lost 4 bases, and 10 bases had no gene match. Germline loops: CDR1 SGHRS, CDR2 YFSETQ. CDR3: CASSIGQAPTEKLFF. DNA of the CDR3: TGCGCCAGCAGCATCGGACAGGCCCCTACTGAAAAACTGTTTTTT.

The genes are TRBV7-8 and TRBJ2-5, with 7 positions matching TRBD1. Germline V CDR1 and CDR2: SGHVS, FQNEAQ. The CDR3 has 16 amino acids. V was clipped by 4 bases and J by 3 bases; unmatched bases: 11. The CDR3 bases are TGTGCCAGCAGCTACCGGACAGGCATGGGGAAAGAGACCCAGTACTTC. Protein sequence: CASSYRTGMGKETQYF.

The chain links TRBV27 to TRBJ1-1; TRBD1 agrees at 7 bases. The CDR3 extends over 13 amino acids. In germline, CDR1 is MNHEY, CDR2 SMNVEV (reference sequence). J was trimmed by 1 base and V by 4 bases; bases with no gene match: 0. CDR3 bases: TGTGCCAGCAGTTGGGACAGGAACACTGAAGCTTTCTTT. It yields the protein CASSWDRNTEAFF.

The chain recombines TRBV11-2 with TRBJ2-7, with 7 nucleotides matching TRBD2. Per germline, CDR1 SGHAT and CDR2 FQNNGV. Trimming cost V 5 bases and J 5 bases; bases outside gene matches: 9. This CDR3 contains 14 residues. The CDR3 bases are TGTGCCAGCAGCGTCAGGACTAGTCACAACGAGCAGTACTTC. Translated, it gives CASSVRTSHNEQYF.

The DNA for the CDR3 is TGTGCCAGCAGCGGAGGGAGCTACGAGCAGTACTTC. Residues: CASSGGSYEQYF. This chain joins TRBV6-1 and TRBJ2-7, with D possibly being TRBD2 (6 bases). The CDR3 extends over 12 amino acids. Germline values: CDR1 MNHNS, CDR2 SASEGT. Trimming left V 6 bases short and J 3 bases short, with 9 bases between.

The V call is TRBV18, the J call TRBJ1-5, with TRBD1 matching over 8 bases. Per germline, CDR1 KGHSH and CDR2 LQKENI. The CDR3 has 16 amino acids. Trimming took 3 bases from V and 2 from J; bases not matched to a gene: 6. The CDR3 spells CASSPIDRGGNQPQHF. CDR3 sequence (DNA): TGTGCCAGCTCACCCATTGACAGGGGCGGCAATCAGCCCCAGCATTTT. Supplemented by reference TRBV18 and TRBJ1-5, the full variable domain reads NAGVMQNPRHLVRRRGQEARLRCSPMKGHSHVYWYRQLPEEGLKFMVYLQKENIIDESGMPKERFSAEFPKEGPSILRIQQVVRGDSAAYFCASSPIDRGGNQPQHFGDGTRLSIL.

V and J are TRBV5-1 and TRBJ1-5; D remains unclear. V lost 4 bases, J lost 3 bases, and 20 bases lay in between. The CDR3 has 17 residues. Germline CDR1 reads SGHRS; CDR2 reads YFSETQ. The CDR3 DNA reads TGCGCCAGCAGCCAACTGACCAGACATGTGGCCAATCAGCCCCAGCATTTT. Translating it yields CASSQLTRHVANQPQHF.

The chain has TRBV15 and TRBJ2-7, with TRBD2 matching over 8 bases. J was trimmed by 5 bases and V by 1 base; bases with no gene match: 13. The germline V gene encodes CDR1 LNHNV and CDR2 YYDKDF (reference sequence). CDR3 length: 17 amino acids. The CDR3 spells CATSRGGLGGGFNEQYF. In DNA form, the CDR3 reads TGTGCCACCAGCAGAGGGGGACTCGGCGGGGGGTTTAACGAGCAGTACTTC.

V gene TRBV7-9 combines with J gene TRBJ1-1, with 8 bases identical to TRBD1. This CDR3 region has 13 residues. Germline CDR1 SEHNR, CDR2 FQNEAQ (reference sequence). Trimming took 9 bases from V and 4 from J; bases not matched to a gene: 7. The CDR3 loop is CASSGQGVTEAFF. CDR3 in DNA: TGTGCCAGTTCAGGACAGGGCGTCACTGAAGCTTTCTTT.

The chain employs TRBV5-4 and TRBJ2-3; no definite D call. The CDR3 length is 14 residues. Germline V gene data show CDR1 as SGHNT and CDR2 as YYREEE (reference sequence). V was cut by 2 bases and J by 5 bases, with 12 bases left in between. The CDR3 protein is CASSFGLEVDTQYF. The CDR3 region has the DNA TGTGCCAGCAGCTTCGGCCTAGAGGTAGATACGCAGTATTTT.

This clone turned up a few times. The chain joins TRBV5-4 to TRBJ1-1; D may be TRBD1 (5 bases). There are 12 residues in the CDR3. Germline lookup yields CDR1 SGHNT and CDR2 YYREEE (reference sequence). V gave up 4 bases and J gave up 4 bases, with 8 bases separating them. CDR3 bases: TGTGCCAGCAGCGGGGGGGGCACTGAAGCTTTCTTT. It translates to CASSGGGTEAFF. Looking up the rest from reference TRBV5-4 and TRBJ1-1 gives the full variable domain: ETGVTQSPTHLIKTRGQQVTLRCSSQSGHNTVSWYQQALGQGPQFIFQYYREEENGRGNFPPRFSGLQFPNYSSELNVNALELDDSALYLCASSGGGTEAFFGQGTRLTVV.

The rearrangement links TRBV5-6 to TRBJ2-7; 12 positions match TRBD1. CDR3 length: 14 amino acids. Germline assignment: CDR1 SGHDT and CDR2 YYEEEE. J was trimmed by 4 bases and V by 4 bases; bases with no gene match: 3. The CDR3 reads CASSPGQGAYEQYF. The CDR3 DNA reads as TGTGCCAGCAGCCCGGGACAGGGGGCGTACGAGCAGTACTTC.

The CDR3 coding sequence is TGTGCCAGTAATTGGGGAGGAGAGACCCAGTACTTC. Protein product: CASNWGGETQYF. The chain recombines TRBV19 with TRBJ2-5; perhaps TRBD2 as D (6 bases). Per the germline V gene, CDR1 is LNHDA and CDR2 is SQIVND (reference sequence). The CDR3 length is 12 residues. V was cut by 7 bases and J by 4 bases, with 10 bases left in between.

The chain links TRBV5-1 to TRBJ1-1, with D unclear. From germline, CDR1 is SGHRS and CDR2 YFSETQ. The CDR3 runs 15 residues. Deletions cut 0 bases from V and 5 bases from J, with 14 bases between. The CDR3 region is CASSLGSSTGTEAFF. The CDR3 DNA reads TGCGCCAGCAGCTTGGGTAGCTCGACGGGTACTGAAGCTTTCTTT. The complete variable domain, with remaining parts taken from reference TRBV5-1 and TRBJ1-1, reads KAGVTQTPRYLIKTRGQQVTLSCSPISGHRSVSWYQQTPGQGLQFLFEYFSETQRNKGNFPGRFSGRQFSNSRSEMNVSTLELGDSALYLCASSLGSSTGTEAFFGQGTRLTVV.

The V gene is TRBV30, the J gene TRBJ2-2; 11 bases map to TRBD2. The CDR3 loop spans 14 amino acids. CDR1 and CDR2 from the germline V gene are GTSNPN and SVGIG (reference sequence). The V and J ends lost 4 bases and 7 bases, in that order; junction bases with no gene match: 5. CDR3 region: CAWNLAGGVGELFF. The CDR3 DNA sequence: TGTGCCTGGAACCTAGCGGGAGGTGTCGGGGAGCTGTTTTTT.

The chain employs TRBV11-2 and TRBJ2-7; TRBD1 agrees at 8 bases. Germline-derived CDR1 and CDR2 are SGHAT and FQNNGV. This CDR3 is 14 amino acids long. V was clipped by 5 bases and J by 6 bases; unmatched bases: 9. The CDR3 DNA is TGTGCCAGCAGCGGACGGACAGGGAGCCCCGAGCAGTACTTC. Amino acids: CASSGRTGSPEQYF.

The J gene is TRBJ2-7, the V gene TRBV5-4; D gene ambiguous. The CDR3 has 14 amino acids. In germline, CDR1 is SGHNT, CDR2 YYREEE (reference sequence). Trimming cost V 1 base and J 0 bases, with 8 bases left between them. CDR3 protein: CASSLYGFSYEQYF. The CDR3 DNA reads TGTGCCAGCAGCTTGTACGGGTTCTCCTACGAGCAGTACTTC.

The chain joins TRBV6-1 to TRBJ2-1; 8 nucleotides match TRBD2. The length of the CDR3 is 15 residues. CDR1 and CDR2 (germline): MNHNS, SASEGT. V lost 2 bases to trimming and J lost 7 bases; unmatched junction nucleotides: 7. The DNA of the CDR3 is TGTGCCAGCAGTGAAACTAGCGGCGTAACAAATGAGCAGTTCTTC. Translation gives CASSETSGVTNEQFF.

In nucleotides, the CDR3 is TGTGCCTGGGACAGGCGTTCCTATGGCTACACCTTC. Its protein product is CAWDRRSYGYTF. The chain employs TRBV30 and TRBJ1-2, with D perhaps matching TRBD1 (6 bases). CDR3 length equals 12 residues. Germline V lookup: CDR1 GTSNPN, CDR2 SVGIG (reference sequence). V lost 5 bases to trimming and J lost 4 bases, with 11 bases between them.

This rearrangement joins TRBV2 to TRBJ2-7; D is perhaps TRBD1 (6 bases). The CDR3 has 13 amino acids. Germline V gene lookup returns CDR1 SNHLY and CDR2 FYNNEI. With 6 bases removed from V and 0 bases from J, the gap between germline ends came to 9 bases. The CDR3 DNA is TGTGCCAGCAGGGTGGACAGCTCCTACGAGCAGTACTTC. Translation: CASRVDSSYEQYF.